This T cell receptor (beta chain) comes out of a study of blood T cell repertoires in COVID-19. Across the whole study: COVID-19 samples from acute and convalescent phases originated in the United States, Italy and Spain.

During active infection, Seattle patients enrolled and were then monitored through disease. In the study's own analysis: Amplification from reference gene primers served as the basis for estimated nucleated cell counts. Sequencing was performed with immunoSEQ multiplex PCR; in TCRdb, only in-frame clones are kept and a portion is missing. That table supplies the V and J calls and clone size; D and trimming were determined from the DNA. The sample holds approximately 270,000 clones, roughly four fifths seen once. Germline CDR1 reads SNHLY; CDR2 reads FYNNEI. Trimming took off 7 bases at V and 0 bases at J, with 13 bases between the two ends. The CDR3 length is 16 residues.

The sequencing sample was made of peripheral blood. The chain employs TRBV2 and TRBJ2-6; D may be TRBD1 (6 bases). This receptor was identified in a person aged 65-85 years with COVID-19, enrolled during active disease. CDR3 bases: TGTGCCAGCAACGACAGGCTTCGCTCTGGGGCCAACGTCCTGACTTTC. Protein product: CASNDRLRSGANVLTF. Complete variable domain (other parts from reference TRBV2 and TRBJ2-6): EPEVTQTPSHQVTQMGQEVILRCVPISNHLYFYWYRQILGQKVEFLVSFYNNEISEKSEIFDDQFSVERPDGSNFTLKIRSTKLEDSAMYFCASNDRLRSGANVLTFGAGSRLTVL.